This T cell receptor (beta chain) is from a study of tumor-infiltrating lymphocytes in primary liver carcinoma. Study in general: Samples had roughly 3.65 to 7.5 million productive TCRbeta reads, comparable between tissue types.

Study findings and constraints: Tumor top-250-clone fractions significantly exceeded those of blood (p = 0.039). It was tumor-adjacent and tumor-blood pairs that overlapped less than tumor region pairs did.

With a constant-region primer, TCR beta cDNA was made from 400 to 550 ng of total RNA. Construction of TCR beta libraries relied on three successive nested multiplex PCR rounds employing slightly modified ARM-PCR. It was with TRBV1-TRBV30 forward primers and a C-beta reverse primer that the first two PCR rounds were run, at roughly 10 cycles each. TCRdb redid the calling of the multiplex PCR reads with MiXCR, one entry per CDR3 protein. The sample includes roughly 40,000 distinct CDR3 sequences, 75% of them seen just once. J was trimmed by 5 bases and V by 5 bases; bases with no gene match: 5. Germline-derived CDR1 and CDR2 are KGHDR and SFDVKD. The CDR3 sequence is 15 residues long. RNA and DNA were co-extracted from around 20-30 mg of unsorted bulk tissue. This clonotype was seen ten or more times. Its specificity is unknown.

The chain carries TRBV24-1 and TRBJ2-2; 9 positions match TRBD2. The material sequenced was tumor-adjacent normal liver tissue. The receptor's source is a woman aged 25 to 39 with primary liver carcinoma and hepatitis B virus infection. The CDR3 DNA sequence: TGTGCCACCAGTGCGCGGGAGGGCCTTACCGGGGAGCTGTTTTTT. Translating gives CATSAREGLTGELFF.